This T cell receptor (beta chain) was sequenced for a study of cytomegalovirus exposure and HLA in healthy donors. Germline values: CDR1 MDHEN, CDR2 SYDVKM. There are 14 residues in the CDR3. V was pared by 1 base and J by 6 bases, with 7 bases between. Primers for the PCR totalled 60 Vbeta and 13 Jbeta. Generated by immunoSEQ multiplex PCR, the TCRdb table keeps only in-frame clones and is missing some. The sample records about 140,000 clones, 75% to 85% being singletons. This clonotype was sampled from a man over 45 in good health and CMV-seronegative. The chain couples TRBV28 to TRBJ1-6; D is perhaps TRBD1 (6 bases). The sequencing sample was made of PBMCs. CDR3 amino acids: CASSLSGANSPLHF. CDR3 DNA sequence: TGTGCCAGCAGTTTATCAGGGGCTAATTCACCCCTCCACTTT.